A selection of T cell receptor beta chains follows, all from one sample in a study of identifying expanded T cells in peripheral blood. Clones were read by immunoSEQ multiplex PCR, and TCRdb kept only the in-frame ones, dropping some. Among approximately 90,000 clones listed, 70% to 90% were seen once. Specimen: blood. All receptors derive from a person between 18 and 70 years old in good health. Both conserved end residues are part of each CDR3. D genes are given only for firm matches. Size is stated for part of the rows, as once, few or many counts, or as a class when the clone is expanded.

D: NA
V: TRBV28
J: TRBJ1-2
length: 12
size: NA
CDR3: CASSLGVYGYTF
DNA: TGTGCCAGCAGTTTAGGGGTCTATGGCTACACCTTC

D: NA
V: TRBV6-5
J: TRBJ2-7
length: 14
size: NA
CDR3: CASSYNRGDYEQYF
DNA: TGTGCCAGCAGTTACAACCGTGGCGACTACGAGCAGTACTTC

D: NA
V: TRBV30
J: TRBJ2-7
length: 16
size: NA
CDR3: CAWSGGGTTASYEQYF
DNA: TGTGCCTGGAGTGGAGGAGGTACGACAGCGTCCTACGAGCAGTACTTC

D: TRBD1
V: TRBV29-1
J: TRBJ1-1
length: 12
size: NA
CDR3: CSVGTGNTEAFF
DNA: TGCAGCGTTGGGACAGGGAACACTGAAGCTTTCTTT

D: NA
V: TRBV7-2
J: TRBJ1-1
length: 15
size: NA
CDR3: CASSRKGRINTEAFF
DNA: TGTGCCAGCAGCCGAAAAGGTAGAATCAACACTGAAGCTTTCTTT

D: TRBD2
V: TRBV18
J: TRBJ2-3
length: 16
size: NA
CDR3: CASSPPLAGAPGTQYF
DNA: TGTGCCAGCTCACCACCGCTAGCGGGGGCCCCTGGTACGCAGTATTTT

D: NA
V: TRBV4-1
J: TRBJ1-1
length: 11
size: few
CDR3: CASSRDTEAFF
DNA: TGCGCCAGCAGCCGAGACACTGAAGCTTTCTTT

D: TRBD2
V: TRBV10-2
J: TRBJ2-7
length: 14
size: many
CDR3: CASSAGTSGYEQYF
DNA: TGCGCCAGCAGTGCCGGGACTAGCGGTTACGAGCAGTACTTC

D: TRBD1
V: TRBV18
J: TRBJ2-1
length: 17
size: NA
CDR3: CASSPSRFGTGTNEQFF
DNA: TGTGCCAGCTCACCTTCACGATTTGGGACAGGGACGAATGAGCAGTTCTTC

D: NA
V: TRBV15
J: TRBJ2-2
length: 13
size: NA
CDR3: CATRNSNTGELFF
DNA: TGTGCCACCAGGAACTCTAACACCGGGGAGCTGTTTTTT

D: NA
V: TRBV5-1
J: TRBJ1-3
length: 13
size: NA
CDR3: CASSFSSGNTIYF
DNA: TGCGCCAGCAGCTTCAGCTCTGGAAACACCATATATTTT

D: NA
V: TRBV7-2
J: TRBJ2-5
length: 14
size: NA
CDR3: CASSSPPPKETQYF
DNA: TGTGCCAGCAGCTCTCCTCCCCCAAAAGAGACCCAGTACTTC

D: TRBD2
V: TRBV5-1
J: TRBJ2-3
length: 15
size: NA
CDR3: CASSPEAGMADTQYF
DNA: TGCGCCAGCAGCCCGGAAGCGGGGATGGCAGATACGCAGTATTTT

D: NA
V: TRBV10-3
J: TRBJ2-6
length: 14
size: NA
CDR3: CAIRGSSGANVLTF
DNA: TGTGCCATCAGGGGGAGCTCTGGGGCCAACGTCCTGACTTTC

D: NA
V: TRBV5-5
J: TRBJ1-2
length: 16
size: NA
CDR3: CASRQVDRQPLFGYTF
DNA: TGTGCCAGCAGGCAGGTTGATCGGCAACCCTTATTCGGCTACACCTTC

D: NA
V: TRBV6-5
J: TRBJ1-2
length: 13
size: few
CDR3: CASSLTGNYGYTF
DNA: TGTGCCAGCTCGCTAACAGGGAACTATGGCTACACCTTC

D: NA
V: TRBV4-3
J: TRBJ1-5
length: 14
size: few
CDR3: CASSQDGLSGPQHF
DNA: TGCGCCAGCAGCCAAGACGGGCTTTCGGGGCCCCAGCATTTT

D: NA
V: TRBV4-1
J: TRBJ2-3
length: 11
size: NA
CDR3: CASSQTDTQYF
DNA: TGCGCCAGCAGCCAAACAGATACGCAGTATTTT

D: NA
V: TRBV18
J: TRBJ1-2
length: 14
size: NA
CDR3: CASSQDRANYGYTF
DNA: TGTGCCAGCTCACAAGACAGAGCTAACTATGGCTACACCTTC

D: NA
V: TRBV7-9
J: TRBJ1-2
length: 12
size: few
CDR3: CASSSHGYGYTF
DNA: TGTGCCAGCAGTTCCCATGGCTATGGCTACACCTTC

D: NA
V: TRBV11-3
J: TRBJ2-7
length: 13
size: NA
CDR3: CASSFWATYEQYF
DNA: TGTGCCAGCAGTTTCTGGGCTACCTACGAGCAGTACTTC

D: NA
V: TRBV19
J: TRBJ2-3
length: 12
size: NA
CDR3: CASSIATDTQYF
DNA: TGTGCCAGTAGTATAGCCACAGATACGCAGTATTTT

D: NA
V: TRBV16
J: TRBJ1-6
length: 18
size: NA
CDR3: CASSQSPGGVSINSPLHF
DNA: TGTGCCAGCAGCCAATCGCCGGGGGGGGTGTCGATTAATTCACCCCTCCACTTT

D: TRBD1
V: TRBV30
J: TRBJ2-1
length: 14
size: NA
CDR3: CAWSGGQGADEQFF
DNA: TGTGCCTGGAGTGGAGGACAGGGGGCTGATGAGCAGTTCTTC

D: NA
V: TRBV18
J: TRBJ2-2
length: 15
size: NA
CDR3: CASSPLTGNTGELFF
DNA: TGTGCCAGCTCACCACTGACTGGGAACACCGGGGAGCTGTTTTTT

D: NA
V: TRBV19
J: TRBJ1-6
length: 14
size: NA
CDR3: CASTPQENNSPLHF
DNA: TGTGCCAGTACCCCCCAGGAAAATAATTCACCCCTCCACTTT

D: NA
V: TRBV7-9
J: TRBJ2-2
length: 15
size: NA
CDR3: CASSLVGAGTGELFF
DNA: TGTGCCAGCAGCTTAGTTGGGGCAGGCACCGGGGAGCTGTTTTTT

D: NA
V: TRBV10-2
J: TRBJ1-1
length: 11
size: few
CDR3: CASSRGAEAFF
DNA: TGCGCCAGCAGTAGGGGGGCTGAAGCTTTCTTT

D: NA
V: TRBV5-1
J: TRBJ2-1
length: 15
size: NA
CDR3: CASSLGQPGNNEQFF
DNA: TGCGCCAGCAGCTTGGGGCAGCCCGGGAACAATGAGCAGTTCTTC

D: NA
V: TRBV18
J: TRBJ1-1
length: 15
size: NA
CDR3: CASSPPGGAGTEAFF
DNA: TGTGCCAGCTCACCACCGGGAGGGGCAGGGACTGAAGCTTTCTTT

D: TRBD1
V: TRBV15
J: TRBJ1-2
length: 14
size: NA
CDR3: CATSRDRGLNGYTF
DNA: TGTGCCACCAGCAGAGACAGGGGGTTAAATGGCTACACCTTC

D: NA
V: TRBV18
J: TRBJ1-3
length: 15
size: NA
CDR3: CASSPSDLSGNTIYF
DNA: TGTGCCAGCTCACCATCAGACCTCTCTGGAAACACCATATATTTT

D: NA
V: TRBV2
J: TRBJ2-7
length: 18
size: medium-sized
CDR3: CASSEAPTPGPWDHEQYF
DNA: TGTGCCAGCAGTGAAGCGCCTACCCCGGGACCGTGGGACCACGAGCAGTACTTC

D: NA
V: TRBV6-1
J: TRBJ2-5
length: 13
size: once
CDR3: CASKDSIQETQYF
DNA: TGTGCCAGCAAGGACTCCATCCAAGAGACCCAGTACTTC

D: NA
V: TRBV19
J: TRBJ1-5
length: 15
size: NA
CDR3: CASSLLGQGYQPQHF
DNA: TGTGCCAGTAGTCTCCTCGGGCAGGGCTATCAGCCCCAGCATTTT

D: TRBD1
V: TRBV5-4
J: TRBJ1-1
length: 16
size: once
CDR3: CASSPDRGWGSTEAFF
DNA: TGTGCCAGCAGTCCTGACAGGGGGTGGGGGAGTACTGAAGCTTTCTTT

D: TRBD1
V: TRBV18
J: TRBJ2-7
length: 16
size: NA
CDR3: CASSPQIWDSNYEQYF
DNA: TGTGCCAGCTCACCTCAGATCTGGGACAGCAACTACGAGCAGTACTTC

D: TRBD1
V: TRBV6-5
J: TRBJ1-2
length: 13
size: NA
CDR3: CASSDRDGYGYTF
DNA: TGTGCCAGCAGCGACAGGGATGGCTATGGCTACACCTTC